The rows below give T cell receptor beta chains drawn from one sample of a study of early T cells in non-severe SARS-CoV-2 infection. TCRdb ran MiXCR on the 5' RACE reads and lists one entry per CDR3 protein. The table has tens of thousands of distinct CDR3 sequences, about 4.6% seen once; the top ten hold around 10%. The sequenced material came from whole blood. The receptors were sampled from an adult who was a healthcare worker with PCR-confirmed SARS-CoV-2 infection or an uninfected control (not recorded which). CDR3s include the opening cysteine and the closing phenylalanine or tryptophan. D genes are given only for firm matches. Clone size is stated in some rows and not others, as once, few, many or a class when expanded.

TRBV12-3/TRBV12-4	many	TRBJ1-6	-	14	TGTGCCAGCAGTTTAGGATCAGTTAATTCACCCCTCCACTTT	CASSLGSVNSPLHF
TRBV15	many	TRBJ2-7	-	19	TGTGCCACCAGCAGATATCCGGTTGATGACGGTTCTACGTCCTACGAGCAGTACTTC	CATSRYPVDDGSTSYEQYF
TRBV5-4	few	TRBJ2-7	TRBD2	16	TGTGCCAGCAGCCCGAGATTAGCGGGAGTATCGTCCATGCAGTACTTC	CASSPRLAGVSSMQYF
TRBV28	many	TRBJ1-1	TRBD1	15	TGTGCCACCAGGGAACCGGGACAGATGAACACTGAAGCTTTCTTT	CATREPGQMNTEAFF
TRBV29-1	many	TRBJ2-7	TRBD1	14	TGCAGCGTGAACGGACAGGGGGTTACTGACGAGCAGTACTTC	CSVNGQGVTDEQYF
TRBV5-6	-	TRBJ2-1	TRBD2	17	TGTGCCAGCAGCTCAACTAGCGGGAGGGCCCGAAGGAATGAGCAGTTCTTC	CASSSTSGRARRNEQFF
TRBV6-2/TRBV6-3	-	TRBJ2-1	-	16	TGTGCCAGCAGTTACTCAGCCAGCCTCTCCTACAATGAGCAGTTCTTC	CASSYSASLSYNEQFF
TRBV18	many	TRBJ2-7	-	16	TGTGCCAGCTCACCACCGGTTGGCGGCCCTCGTGGCGAGCAGTACTTC	CASSPPVGGPRGEQYF
TRBV6-6	many	TRBJ2-5	-	14	TGTGCCAGCAGTTACTGGGGGAGGAAAGAGACCCAGTACTTC	CASSYWGRKETQYF
TRBV7-2	many	TRBJ2-1	TRBD1	16	TGTGCCAGCAGCTTAGCGCAATCAGGGGGAAACAATGAGCAGTTCTTC	CASSLAQSGGNNEQFF
TRBV7-2	-	TRBJ2-3	-	14	TGTGCCAGCAGCTTAGGGGGCGGACCAGATACGCAGTATTTT	CASSLGGGPDTQYF
TRBV7-2	few	TRBJ2-5	-	14	TGTGCCAGCAGCTCTAGAGTCGGGGCGGCGACCCAGTACTTC	CASSSRVGAATQYF
TRBV11-2	many	TRBJ2-1	TRBD2	16	TGTGCCAGCAGCTTAGTGGGACTAGCGGGACGGTTTGAGCAGTTCTTC	CASSLVGLAGRFEQFF
TRBV24-1	many	TRBJ2-2	-	15	TGTGCCACCAGTGATCGTTGGCTCCGGGCCGGGGAGCTGTTTTTT	CATSDRWLRAGELFF
TRBV6-6	-	TRBJ2-1	-	15	TGTGCCAGCAGTCTCGCGGCGGGATCCTACAATGAGCAGTTCTTC	CASSLAAGSYNEQFF
TRBV28	many	TRBJ2-5	-	11	TGTGCCAGCAGTGTCCAAGAGACCCAGTACTTC	CASSVQETQYF
TRBV27	many	TRBJ2-7	TRBD1	16	TGTGCCAGCAGTTTCCGCGCAGGACAGGCCTCCTACGAGCAGTACTTC	CASSFRAGQASYEQYF
TRBV7-3	-	TRBJ2-3	TRBD1	13	TGTGCCAGCAGCTTCGACAGGGGGCGTACGCAGTATTTT	CASSFDRGRTQYF
TRBV5-1	many	TRBJ2-1	TRBD2	17	TGCGCCAGCAGCTTGAAACGGCTAGCGGGAGGGCCGAATGAGCAGTTCTTC	CASSLKRLAGGPNEQFF
TRBV14	medium-sized	TRBJ2-6	-	17	TGTGCCAGCGGTTTTCGGGACGCTTCCTCTGGGGCCAACGTCCTGACTTTC	CASGFRDASSGANVLTF
TRBV28	many	TRBJ2-7	-	14	TGTGCCAGCAGCCGCGTGGGACGGGAGCTCCAGCAGTACTTC	CASSRVGRELQQYF
TRBV24-1	many	TRBJ2-1	-	17	TGTGCCACCAGTGACCCAGTAAGCTCCGGGTCCTACAATGAGCAGTTCTTC	CATSDPVSSGSYNEQFF
TRBV24-1	many	TRBJ2-1	TRBD2	16	TGTGCCACCAGTGATCCCGGGACTAGCGGACACAATGAGCAGTTCTTC	CATSDPGTSGHNEQFF
TRBV6-1	many	TRBJ2-7	-	12	TGTGCCAGCATCCTATTCGGCTCCGAGCAGTACTTC	CASILFGSEQYF
TRBV11-2	many	TRBJ2-1	TRBD2	20	TGTGCCAGCAGCTTAGTGGGACTAGCGGGAGGAATCGGATCCTACAATGAGCAGTTCTTC	CASSLVGLAGGIGSYNEQFF
TRBV7-9	-	TRBJ1-1	-	16	TGTGCCAGCAGCTTAGATACGGTGGTTATGAACACTGAAGCTTTCTTT	CASSLDTVVMNTEAFF
TRBV14	medium-sized	TRBJ2-3	TRBD2	16	TGTGCCAGCAGCCAGGGGGGGGACCATCGCACAGATACGCAGTATTTT	CASSQGGDHRTDTQYF
TRBV6-4	few	TRBJ2-3	-	13	TGTGCCAGCAGTGAGCTAGCAGGAGATACGCAGTATTTT	CASSELAGDTQYF
TRBV7-2	many	TRBJ1-5	-	15	TGTGCCAGCAGCTTAGTGAGGAGGGGTTTGGAGCCCCAGCATTTT	CASSLVRRGLEPQHF
TRBV6-6	many	TRBJ2-7	-	14	TGTGCCAGCAGTTACTCAGTACGGACCTACGAGCAGTACTTC	CASSYSVRTYEQYF
TRBV24-1	many	TRBJ2-1	-	15	TGTGCCACCAGTGATACCCGGACGGAATACAATGAGCAGTTCTTC	CATSDTRTEYNEQFF
TRBV4-1	medium-sized	TRBJ2-3	-	16	TGCGCCAGCAGCCAAGTTGGCAGGGGTGGTGCAGATACGCAGTATTTT	CASSQVGRGGADTQYF
TRBV6-2/TRBV6-3	many	TRBJ2-1	-	16	TGTGCCAGCACCCAAGGGGGGGGGCCTGGACACAATGAGCAGTTCTTC	CASTQGGGPGHNEQFF
TRBV28	medium-sized	TRBJ1-2	-	11	TGTGCCAGCAGCCCTTGGGATGGCTACACCTTC	CASSPWDGYTF
TRBV6-2/TRBV6-3	many	TRBJ2-1	TRBD2	14	TGTGCCAGCAGTCCAAGGGAGGGGATCTATGAGCAGTTCTTC	CASSPREGIYEQFF
TRBV28	many	TRBJ1-1	TRBD1	14	TGTGCCAGCAGTCTTATACAGGGGGCGAGGGAGGCTTTCTTT	CASSLIQGAREAFF
TRBV5-1	-	TRBJ1-6	-	17	TGCGCCAGCAGCTTGGAGGACCCTAGGTCCTATAATTCACCCCTCCACTTT	CASSLEDPRSYNSPLHF
TRBV6-2/TRBV6-3	many	TRBJ2-3	TRBD2	15	TGTGCCAGCACCTGGAGCGGGAGTGGCACAGATACGCAGTATTTT	CASTWSGSGTDTQYF
TRBV7-2	few	TRBJ2-1	TRBD2	16	TGTGCCAGCAGCTTAGCAACTAGCGGGGGTAACAATGAGCAGTTCTTC	CASSLATSGGNNEQFF
TRBV28	many	TRBJ1-2	TRBD1	15	TGTGCCAGCCTTTTAACCGGGACAGGCAACTATGGCTACACCTTC	CASLLTGTGNYGYTF
TRBV28	many	TRBJ2-7	-	12	TGTGCCAGCAGTCCCCTTACCTACGAGCAGTACTTC	CASSPLTYEQYF